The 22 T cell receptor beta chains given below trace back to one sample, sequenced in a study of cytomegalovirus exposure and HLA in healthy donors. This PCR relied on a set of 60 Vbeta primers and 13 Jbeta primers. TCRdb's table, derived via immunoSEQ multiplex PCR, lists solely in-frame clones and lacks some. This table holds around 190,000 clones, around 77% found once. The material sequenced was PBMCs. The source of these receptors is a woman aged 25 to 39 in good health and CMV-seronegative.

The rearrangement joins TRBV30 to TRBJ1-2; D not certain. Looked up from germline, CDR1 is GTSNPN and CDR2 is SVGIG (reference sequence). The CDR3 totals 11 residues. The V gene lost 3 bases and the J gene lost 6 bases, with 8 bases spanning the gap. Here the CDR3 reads CAWRWSNGYTF. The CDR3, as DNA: TGTGCCTGGAGGTGGAGTAATGGCTACACCTTC.

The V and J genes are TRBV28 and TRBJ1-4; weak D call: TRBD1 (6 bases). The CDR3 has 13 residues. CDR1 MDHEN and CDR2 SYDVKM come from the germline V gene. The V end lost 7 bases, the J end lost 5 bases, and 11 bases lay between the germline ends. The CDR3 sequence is CASNRGGNEKLFF. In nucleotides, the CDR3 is TGTGCCAGCAATAGGGGGGGGAATGAAAAACTGTTTTTT.

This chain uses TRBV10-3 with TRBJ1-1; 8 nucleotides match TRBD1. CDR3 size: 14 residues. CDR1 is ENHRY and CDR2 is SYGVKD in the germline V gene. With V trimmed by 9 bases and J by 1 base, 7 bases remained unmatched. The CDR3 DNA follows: TGTGCCATTGGGACAGGCGATGCGAACACTGAAGCTTTCTTT. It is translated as CAIGTGDANTEAFF.

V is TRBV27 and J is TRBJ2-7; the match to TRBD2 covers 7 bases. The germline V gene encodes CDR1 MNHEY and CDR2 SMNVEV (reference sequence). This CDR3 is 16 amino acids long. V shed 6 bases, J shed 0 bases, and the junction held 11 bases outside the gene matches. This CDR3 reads CASRVYAGGSSYEQYF. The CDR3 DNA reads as TGTGCCAGCAGAGTATATGCGGGCGGGAGCTCCTACGAGCAGTACTTC.

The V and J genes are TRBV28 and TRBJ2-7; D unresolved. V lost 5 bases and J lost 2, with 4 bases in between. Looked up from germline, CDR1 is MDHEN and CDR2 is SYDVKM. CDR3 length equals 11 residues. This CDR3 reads CASSVTYEQYF. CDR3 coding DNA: TGTGCCAGCAGTGTAACCTACGAGCAGTACTTC.

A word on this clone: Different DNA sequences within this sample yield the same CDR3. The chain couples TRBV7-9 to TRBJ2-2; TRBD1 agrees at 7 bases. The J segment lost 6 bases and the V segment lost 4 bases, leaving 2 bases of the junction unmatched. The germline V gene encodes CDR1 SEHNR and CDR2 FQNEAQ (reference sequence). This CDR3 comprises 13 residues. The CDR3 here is CASSSTGPGELFF. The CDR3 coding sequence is TGTGCCAGCAGCTCGACAGGGCCCGGGGAGCTGTTTTTT.

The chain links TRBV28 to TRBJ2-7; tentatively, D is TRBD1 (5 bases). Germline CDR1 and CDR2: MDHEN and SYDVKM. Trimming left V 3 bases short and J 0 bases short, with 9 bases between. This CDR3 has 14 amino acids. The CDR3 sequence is CASSFSGYSYEQYF. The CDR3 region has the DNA TGTGCCAGCAGTTTCTCAGGGTACTCCTACGAGCAGTACTTC.

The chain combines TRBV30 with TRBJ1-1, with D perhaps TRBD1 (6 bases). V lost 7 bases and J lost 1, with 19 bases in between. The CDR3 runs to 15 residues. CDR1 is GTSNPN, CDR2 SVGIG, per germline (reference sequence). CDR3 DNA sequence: TGTGCCTTTCCGAAAGAAGGACAGAAGAACACTGAAGCTTTCTTT. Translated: CAFPKEGQKNTEAFF.

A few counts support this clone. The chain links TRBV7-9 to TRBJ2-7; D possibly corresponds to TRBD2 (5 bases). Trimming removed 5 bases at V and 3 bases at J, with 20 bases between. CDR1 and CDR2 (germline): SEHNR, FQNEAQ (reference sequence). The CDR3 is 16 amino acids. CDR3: CASSGYSGRSIYEQYF. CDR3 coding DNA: TGTGCCAGCAGCGGATACAGCGGTAGAAGCATCTACGAGCAGTACTTC.

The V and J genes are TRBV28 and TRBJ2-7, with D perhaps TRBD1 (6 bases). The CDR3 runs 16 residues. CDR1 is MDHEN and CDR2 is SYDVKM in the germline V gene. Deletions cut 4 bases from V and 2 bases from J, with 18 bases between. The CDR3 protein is CASSSAVRGFPYEQYF. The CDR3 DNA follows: TGTGCCAGCAGTTCGGCTGTCAGGGGCTTTCCCTACGAGCAGTACTTC.

CDR3 in DNA: TGCGCCAGCAGCATGTCCGGGACAGAACATGGCTACACCTTC. Translated, it gives CASSMSGTEHGYTF. The V gene is TRBV5-1, the J gene TRBJ1-2; 7 bases are shared with TRBD1. This CDR3 region has 14 residues. From germline, CDR1 is SGHRS and CDR2 YFSETQ. V was pared by 4 bases and J by 6 bases, with 9 bases of the junction left unmatched.

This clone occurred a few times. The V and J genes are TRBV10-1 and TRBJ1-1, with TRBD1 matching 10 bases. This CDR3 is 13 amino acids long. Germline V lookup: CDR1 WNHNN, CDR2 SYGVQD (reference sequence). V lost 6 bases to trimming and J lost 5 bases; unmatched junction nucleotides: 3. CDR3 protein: CASRRDRGTEAFF. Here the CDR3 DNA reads TGCGCCAGCAGAAGGGACAGGGGAACTGAAGCTTTCTTT.

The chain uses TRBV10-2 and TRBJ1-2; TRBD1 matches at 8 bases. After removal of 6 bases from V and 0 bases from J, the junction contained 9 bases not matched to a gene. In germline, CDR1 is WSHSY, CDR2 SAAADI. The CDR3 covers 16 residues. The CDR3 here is CASRRTGSISNYGYTF. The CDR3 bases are TGCGCCAGCAGACGGACAGGGTCGATTTCTAACTATGGCTACACCTTC.

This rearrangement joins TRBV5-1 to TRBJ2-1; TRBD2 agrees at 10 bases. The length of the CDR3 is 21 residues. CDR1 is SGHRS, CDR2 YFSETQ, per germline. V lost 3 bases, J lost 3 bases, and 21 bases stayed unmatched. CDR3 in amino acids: CASSWEATGTSAISDYNEQFF. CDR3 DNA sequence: TGCGCCAGCAGCTGGGAGGCAACCGGGACTAGCGCTATAAGTGACTACAATGAGCAGTTCTTC. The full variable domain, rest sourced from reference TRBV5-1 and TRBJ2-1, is KAGVTQTPRYLIKTRGQQVTLSCSPISGHRSVSWYQQTPGQGLQFLFEYFSETQRNKGNFPGRFSGRQFSNSRSEMNVSTLELGDSALYLCASSWEATGTSAISDYNEQFFGPGTRLTVL.

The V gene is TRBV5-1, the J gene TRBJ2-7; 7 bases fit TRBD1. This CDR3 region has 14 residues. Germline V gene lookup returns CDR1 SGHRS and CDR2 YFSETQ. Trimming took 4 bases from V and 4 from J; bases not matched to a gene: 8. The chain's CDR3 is CASSLGQARYEQYF. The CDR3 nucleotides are TGCGCCAGCAGCCTAGGACAGGCTAGATACGAGCAGTACTTC.

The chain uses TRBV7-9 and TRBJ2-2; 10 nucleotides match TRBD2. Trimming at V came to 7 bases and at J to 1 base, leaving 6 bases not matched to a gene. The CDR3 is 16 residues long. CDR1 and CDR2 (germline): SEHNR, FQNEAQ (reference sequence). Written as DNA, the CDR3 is TGTGCCAGCACCGCGAAGCGGGGGGGGAACACCGGGGAGCTGTTTTTT. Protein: CASTAKRGGNTGELFF.

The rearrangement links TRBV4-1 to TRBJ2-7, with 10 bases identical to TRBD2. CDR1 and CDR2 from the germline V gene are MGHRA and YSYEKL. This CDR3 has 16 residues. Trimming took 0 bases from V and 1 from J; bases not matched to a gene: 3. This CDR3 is CASSQEQRGGSYEQYF. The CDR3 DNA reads TGCGCCAGCAGCCAAGAGCAGCGGGGGGGGTCCTACGAGCAGTACTTC.

The CDR3 bases are TGTGCCACCAGCATACAGGGACCAGTTCAACCCCTCCACTTT. Translation gives CATSIQGPVQPLHF. The J gene is TRBJ1-6, the V gene TRBV15; the D gene is possibly TRBD1 (6 bases). Germline V gene data show CDR1 as LNHNV and CDR2 as YYDKDF (reference sequence). This CDR3 has 14 amino acids. V was clipped by 4 bases and J by 12 bases, with 16 bases between them.

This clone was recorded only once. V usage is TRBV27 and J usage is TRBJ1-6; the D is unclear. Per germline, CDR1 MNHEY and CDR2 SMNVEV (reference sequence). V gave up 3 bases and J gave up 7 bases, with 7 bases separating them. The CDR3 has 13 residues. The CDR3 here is CASSFSGNSPLHF. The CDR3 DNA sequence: TGTGCCAGCAGTTTTTCAGGAAATTCACCCCTCCACTTT.

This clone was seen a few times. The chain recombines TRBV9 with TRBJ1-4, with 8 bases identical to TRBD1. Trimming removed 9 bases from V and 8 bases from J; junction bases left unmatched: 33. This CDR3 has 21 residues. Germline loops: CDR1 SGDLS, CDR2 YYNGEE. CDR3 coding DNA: TGTGCCAATACCCCCTCTCGGGGACCGACAGGGGCCCGGGGAGGTGGGGAAAAACTGTTTTTT. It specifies CANTPSRGPTGARGGGEKLFF.

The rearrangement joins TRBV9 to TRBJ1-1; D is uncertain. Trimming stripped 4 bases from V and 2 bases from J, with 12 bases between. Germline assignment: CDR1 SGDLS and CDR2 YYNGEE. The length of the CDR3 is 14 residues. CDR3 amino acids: CASSPGSDNTEAFF. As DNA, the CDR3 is TGTGCCAGCAGCCCGGGGTCAGACAACACTGAAGCTTTCTTT.

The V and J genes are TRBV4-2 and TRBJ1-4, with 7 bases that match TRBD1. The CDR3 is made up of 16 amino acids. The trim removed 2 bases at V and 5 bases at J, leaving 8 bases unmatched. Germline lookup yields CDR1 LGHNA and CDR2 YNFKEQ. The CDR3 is CASSQRSTGENEKLFF. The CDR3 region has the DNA TGTGCCAGCAGCCAACGGTCCACAGGGGAGAATGAAAAACTGTTTTTT.